This is a list of T cell receptor beta chains from one sample in a study of cytomegalovirus exposure and HLA in healthy donors. Profiling relied on immunoSEQ multiplex PCR, and the TCRdb table lists in-frame clones only, not all of them. The sample table includes approximately 120,000 clones. The sequencing sample was made of PBMCs. The receptor set was obtained from a woman aged 60-75 years in good health and CMV-seronegative. CDR3s include the opening cysteine and the closing phenylalanine or tryptophan. The D gene is left open where the match is weak.

J gene	D gene	V gene	CDR3 DNA	CDR3 protein
TRBJ2-6	-	TRBV10-2	TGCGCCAGCAGGCTAAGTGGCTCTGGGGCCAACGTCCTGACTTTC	CASRLSGSGANVLTF
TRBJ2-5	TRBD1	TRBV7-9	TGTGCCAGCAGCGCCGGACAGGGGTCGGGGGAGACCCAGTACTTC	CASSAGQGSGETQYF
TRBJ1-3	-	TRBV5-4	TGTGCCAGCAGCACAGAGGGAGCCTCTGGAAACACCATATATTTT	CASSTEGASGNTIYF
TRBJ1-2	-	TRBV4-1	TGCGCCAGCAGCCAAGCATCACAGGGTGGCTACACCTTC	CASSQASQGGYTF
TRBJ1-2	-	TRBV19	TGTGTGGCCGGGAGGACGGGCGGCTACACCTTC	CVAGRTGGYTF
TRBJ1-2	-	TRBV18	TGTGCCAGCTCACCAGACTTTGGCTACACCTTC	CASSPDFGYTF
TRBJ2-7	TRBD2	TRBV2	TGTGCCAGCAGGTTGCGGGGGTTAACCTACGAGCAGTACTTC	CASRLRGLTYEQYF
TRBJ1-1	-	TRBV7-3	TGTGCCAGCAGCCCCCGGGGAGGGGTTCGTGAAGCTTTCTTT	CASSPRGGVREAFF
TRBJ2-7	TRBD1	TRBV10-3	TGTGCCATCAGTTTAGCCGGGACAGGGCCCTACGAGCAGTACTTC	CAISLAGTGPYEQYF
TRBJ2-5	TRBD2	TRBV7-9	TGTGCCAGCAGCTTAGCGCGGGGTAGCGGGGGCCATGAGACCCAGTACTTC	CASSLARGSGGHETQYF
TRBJ2-7	TRBD1	TRBV7-8	TGTGCCAGCAGTAACCTTGGGACAGGGGTCTACGAGCAGTACTTC	CASSNLGTGVYEQYF
TRBJ1-5	TRBD1	TRBV2	TGTGCCAGCAGTCCACAGGGGAAACAGCCCCAGCATTTT	CASSPQGKQPQHF
TRBJ2-2	-	TRBV2	TGTGCCAGCAGGGTCCAGGGGCCGGTGAGCGGGGAGCTGTTTTTT	CASRVQGPVSGELFF
TRBJ1-2	-	TRBV5-6	TGTGCCAGCAGCTTGCGAGGGGGACGCTCACCCAACTATGGCTACACCTTC	CASSLRGGRSPNYGYTF
TRBJ2-3	-	TRBV19	TGTGCCATCCGGGACTTTAGCACAGATACGCAGTATTTT	CAIRDFSTDTQYF
TRBJ2-7	-	TRBV11-1	TGTGCCAGCAGCTTAGCAGGGGTCTCCTACGAGCAGTACTTC	CASSLAGVSYEQYF
TRBJ1-5	-	TRBV5-1	TGCGCCAGCAGTGACGGGTCAGCTTCCAATCAGCCCCAGCATTTT	CASSDGSASNQPQHF
TRBJ2-7	TRBD2	TRBV2	TGTGCCAGCAGTGATCTGTTTGGGGGTAGCGGGAACTCCTACGAGCAGTACTTC	CASSDLFGGSGNSYEQYF
TRBJ2-3	TRBD2	TRBV5-1	TGCGCCAGCAGCCCAGCTAGCGGTAGCACAGATACGCAGTATTTT	CASSPASGSTDTQYF
TRBJ1-1	-	TRBV7-9	TGTGCCAGCAGCGCCAGTCGATTGGACACTGAAGCTTTCTTT	CASSASRLDTEAFF
TRBJ2-7	TRBD1	TRBV10-1	TGCGCCAGCAGTGAAGTAAGGGGGCCCGGGCTCGAGCAGTACTTC	CASSEVRGPGLEQYF